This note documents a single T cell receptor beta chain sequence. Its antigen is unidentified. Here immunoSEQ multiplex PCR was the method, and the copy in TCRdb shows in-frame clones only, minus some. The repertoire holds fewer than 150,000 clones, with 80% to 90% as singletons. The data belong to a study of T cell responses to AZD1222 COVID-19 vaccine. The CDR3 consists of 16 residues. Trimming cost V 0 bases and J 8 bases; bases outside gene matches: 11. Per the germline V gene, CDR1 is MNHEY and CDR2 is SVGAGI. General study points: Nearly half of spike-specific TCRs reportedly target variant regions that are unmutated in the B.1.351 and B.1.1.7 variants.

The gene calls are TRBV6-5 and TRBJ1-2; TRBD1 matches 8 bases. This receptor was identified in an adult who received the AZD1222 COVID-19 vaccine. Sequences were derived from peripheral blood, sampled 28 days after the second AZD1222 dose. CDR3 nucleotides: TGTGCCAGCAGTTACTCGAGCCTACAGGGGGGGGACGGCTACACCTTC. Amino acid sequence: CASSYSSLQGGDGYTF.